This entry describes one T cell receptor (beta chain). Its antigen remains unidentified. Via MiXCR, TCRdb re-called the 5' RACE reads, giving one row per CDR3 protein. The repertoire holds about 220,000 distinct CDR3 sequences, with approximately 10% as singletons. This record belongs to a study of CD8 T cells in ankylosing spondylitis. The study's findings and limits: Characteristic of ankylosing spondylitis blood, it appeared, was a TCR beta motif comprising several highly homologous variants. Matched ankylosing spondylitis synovial fluid reportedly contained a significantly enriched population of disease-linked clones. Disease-associated clones were CD8+ and fairly uncommon in peripheral blood.

V dropped 3 bases and J dropped 3 bases, with 9 bases sitting between them. Germline CDR1 reads SGHAT; CDR2 reads FQNNGV. The CDR3 has 13 residues. The TCR was taken from a male donor with ankylosing spondylitis or in good health (not recorded which). Sequenced input: blood, either unsorted or a sorted T cell fraction (not recorded which). The V gene is TRBV11-2, the J gene TRBJ2-7, with unresolved D. CDR3 region: CASSFGPRYEQYF. In DNA, the CDR3 is TGTGCCAGCAGCTTTGGTCCCCGCTACGAGCAGTACTTC.